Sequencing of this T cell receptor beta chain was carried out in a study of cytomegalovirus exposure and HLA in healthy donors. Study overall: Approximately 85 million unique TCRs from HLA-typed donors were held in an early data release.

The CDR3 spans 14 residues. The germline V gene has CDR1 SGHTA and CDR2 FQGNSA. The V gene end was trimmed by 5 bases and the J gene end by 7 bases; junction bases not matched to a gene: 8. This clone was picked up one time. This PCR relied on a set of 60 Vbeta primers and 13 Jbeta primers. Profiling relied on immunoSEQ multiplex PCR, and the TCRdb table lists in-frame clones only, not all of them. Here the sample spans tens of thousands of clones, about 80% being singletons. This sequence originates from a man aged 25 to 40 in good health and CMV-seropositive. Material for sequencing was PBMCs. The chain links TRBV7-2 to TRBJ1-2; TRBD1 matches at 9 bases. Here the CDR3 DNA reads TGTGCCAGCAGCGAGAATACAGGGGGCGGTGGCTACACCTTC. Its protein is CASSENTGGGGYTF.